Listed here are 10 T cell receptor beta chains from one sample, sequenced in a study of Graves' ophthalmopathy and Graves' hyperthyroidism. For repertoire sequencing, the TCR beta CDR3 regions were amplified from RNA transcripts. Scientists carried out first-round RT-PCR using HTBI primers and then a second-round multiplex PCR. TCRdb called the multiplex PCR reads again in MiXCR, with one record for every CDR3 protein. The data show roughly 480,000 distinct CDR3 sequences, 14% seen once. The sample consisted of blood. Source of these receptors: a woman in her thirties with Graves' ophthalmopathy.

Ten or more counts support this clonotype. V is TRBV19 and J is TRBJ2-2; D may be TRBD1 or TRBD2 (5 bases each). Between the trimmed V and J ends, which lost 5 bases and 4 bases, there was a span of 11 bases. This CDR3 spans 14 amino acids. CDR1 and CDR2 from the germline V gene are LNHDA and SQIVND (reference sequence). CDR3: CASSRDPFTGELFF. CDR3 in DNA: TGTGCCAGTAGTCGGGACCCCTTCACCGGGGAGCTGTTTTTT.

This clonotype appeared many times. This sequence joins TRBV7-9 and TRBJ1-2; 9 nucleotides agree with TRBD1. CDR3 size: 15 residues. The V gene's germline CDR1 is SEHNR and CDR2 FQNEAQ (reference sequence). J gave up 4 bases and V 3 bases, and 6 bases lay outside the gene matches. Written as DNA, the CDR3 is TGTGCCAGCAGCTTTCGACAGGGGGATGGCTATGGCTACACCTTC. Its translation is CASSFRQGDGYGYTF.

For this clonotype: This CDR3 is missing its conserved last phenylalanine or tryptophan, likely due to a read error. The CDR3: CASSSDRVRYQQYL. CDR3 nucleotides: TGTGCCAGCAGTTCGGACAGGGTACGGTACCAGCAGTACCTC. The V and J genes are TRBV6-2 or TRBV6-3 and TRBJ2-7; 8 bases agree with TRBD1. The germline CDR1 and CDR2 sequences are MNHEY and SVGEGT. V dropped 4 bases and J dropped 8; count of bases not matched to a gene: 10. The CDR3 runs to 14 residues.

This clonotype was detected ten times or more. J is TRBJ1-5 and V is TRBV6-1; 8 bases map to TRBD1. The germline CDR1 and CDR2 sequences are MNHNS and SASEGT. With 6 bases clipped from V and 5 bases from J, the junction kept 3 bases outside the gene matches. The CDR3 covers 13 residues. In DNA form, the CDR3 reads TGTGCCAGCAGACAGGGGGAACATCAGCCCCAGCATTTT. Its translation: CASRQGEHQPQHF.

This clonotype was recorded many times. The DNA for the CDR3 is TGTGCCAGCAGTGATACAGGGGAGGTTTCACCCCTCCACTTT. Its protein is CASSDTGEVSPLHF. This rearrangement joins TRBV6-1 to TRBJ1-6; TRBD1 matches 7 bases. Trimming removed 3 bases from V and 9 bases from J; junction bases left unmatched: 5. Germline values: CDR1 MNHNS, CDR2 SASEGT. This CDR3 has 14 residues.

The DNA of the CDR3 is TGCAGTGCTAGACTTTCTGCCTCCTACGAGCAGTACTTC. Amino acids: CSARLSASYEQYF. This chain links TRBV20-1 with TRBJ2-7, with D uncertain. Trimming stripped 2 bases from V and 0 bases from J, with 8 bases between. Germline CDR1 DFQATT, CDR2 SNEGSKA (reference sequence). The CDR3 is made up of 13 amino acids.

The chain combines TRBV3-1 with TRBJ1-2; 7 bases line up with TRBD1. Germline assignment: CDR1 LGHDT and CDR2 YNNKEL (reference sequence). The CDR3 length is 19 residues. V shed 4 bases and J 2 bases; nucleotides not matched to a gene: 19. CDR3 protein: CASSRQGPLRDRQNYGYTF. The CDR3 DNA reads as TGTGCCAGCAGCCGTCAAGGGCCCCTAAGGGACAGACAAAACTATGGCTACACCTTC.

This clonotype was seen ten or more times. V and J are TRBV11-2 and TRBJ2-2; D unclear. CDR3 length: 14 residues. Germline loops: CDR1 SGHAT, CDR2 FQNNGV. Trimming removed 5 bases at V and 5 bases at J, with 12 bases between. DNA for the CDR3: TGTGCCAGCAGCGCCGGGCCTCCGACCGGGGAGCTGTTTTTT. Translation gives CASSAGPPTGELFF.

The chain uses TRBV9 and TRBJ1-2; TRBD1 agrees at 8 bases. Losses at the gene ends were 0 bases for V and 5 bases for J; bases not matched to a gene: 15. CDR1 SGDLS and CDR2 YYNGEE come from the germline V gene. The CDR3 consists of 18 residues. CDR3 residues: CASSVAGGAKVGAYGYTF. The CDR3, as DNA: TGTGCCAGCAGCGTAGCAGGGGGCGCCAAGGTAGGAGCTTATGGCTACACCTTC.

This clonotype was counted many times. The chain has TRBV6-1 and TRBJ1-5; tentatively, D is TRBD1 (5 bases). Trimming left V 2 bases short and J 4 bases short, with 15 bases between. This CDR3 is built from 16 residues. The germline CDR1 and CDR2 sequences are MNHNS and SASEGT. The CDR3, as DNA: TGTGCCAGCAGTGAACACCGGGGGTGGTCAAATCAGCCCCAGCATTTT. This encodes CASSEHRGWSNQPQHF.